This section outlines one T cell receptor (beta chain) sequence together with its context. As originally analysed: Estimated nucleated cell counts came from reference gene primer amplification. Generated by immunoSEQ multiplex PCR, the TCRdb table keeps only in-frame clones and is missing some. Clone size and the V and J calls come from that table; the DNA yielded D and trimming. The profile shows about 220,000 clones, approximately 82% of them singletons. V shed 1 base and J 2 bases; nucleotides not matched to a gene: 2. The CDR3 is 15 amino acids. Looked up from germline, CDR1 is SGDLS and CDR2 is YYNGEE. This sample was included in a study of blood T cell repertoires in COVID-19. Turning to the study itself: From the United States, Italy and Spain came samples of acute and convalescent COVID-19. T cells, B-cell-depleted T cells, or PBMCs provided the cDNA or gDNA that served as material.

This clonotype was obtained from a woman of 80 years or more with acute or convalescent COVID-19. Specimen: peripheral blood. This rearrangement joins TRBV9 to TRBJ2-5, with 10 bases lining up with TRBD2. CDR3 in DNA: TGTGCCAGCAGCGTAATAGCGGGGGGACAAGAGACCCAGTACTTC. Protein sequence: CASSVIAGGQETQYF.